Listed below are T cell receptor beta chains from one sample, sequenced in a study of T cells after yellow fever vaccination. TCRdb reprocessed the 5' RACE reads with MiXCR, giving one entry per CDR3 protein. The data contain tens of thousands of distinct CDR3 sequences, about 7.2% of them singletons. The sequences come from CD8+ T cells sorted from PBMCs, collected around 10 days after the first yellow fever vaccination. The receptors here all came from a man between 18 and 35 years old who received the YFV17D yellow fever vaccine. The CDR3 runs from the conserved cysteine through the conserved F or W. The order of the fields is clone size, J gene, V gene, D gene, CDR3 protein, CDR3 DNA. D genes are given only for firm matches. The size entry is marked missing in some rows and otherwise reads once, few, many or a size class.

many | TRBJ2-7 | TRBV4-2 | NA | CASSQGFQGYEQYF | TGTGCCAGCAGCCAAGGCTTCCAGGGCTACGAGCAGTACTTC
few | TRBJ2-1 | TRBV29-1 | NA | CSVQRNGSSYNEQFF | TGCAGCGTTCAGCGGAACGGGAGCTCCTACAATGAGCAGTTCTTC
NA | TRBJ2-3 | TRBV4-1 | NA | CASSQASGTAPTDTQYF | TGCGCCAGCAGCCAAGCAAGCGGCACGGCCCCCACAGATACGCAGTATTTT
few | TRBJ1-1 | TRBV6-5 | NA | CASSYGRGWSVTEAFF | TGTGCCAGCAGTTACGGGCGGGGATGGTCGGTCACTGAAGCTTTCTTT
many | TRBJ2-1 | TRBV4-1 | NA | CASSPAPVSEQFF | TGCGCCAGCAGCCCGGCCCCCGTCAGTGAGCAGTTCTTC
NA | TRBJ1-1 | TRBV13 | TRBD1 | CASSFTGGDTEAFF | TGTGCCAGCAGCTTTACAGGGGGAGACACTGAAGCTTTCTTT
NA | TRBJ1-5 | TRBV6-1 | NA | CASTRDSQPQHF | TGTGCCAGCACCAGAGATTCCCAGCCCCAGCATTTT
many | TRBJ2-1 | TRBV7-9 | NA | CASSSGRNNEQFF | TGTGCCAGCAGCTCTGGAAGAAACAATGAGCAGTTCTTC
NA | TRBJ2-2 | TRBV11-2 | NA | CASSLDRRGPITGELFF | TGTGCCAGCAGCTTAGATCGAAGAGGACCAATCACCGGGGAGCTGTTTTTT
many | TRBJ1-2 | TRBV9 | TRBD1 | CASSGRQGGGYTF | TGTGCCAGCAGCGGCCGACAGGGAGGTGGCTACACCTTC
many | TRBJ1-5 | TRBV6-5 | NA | CASSHVTGPYSNQPQHF | TGTGCCAGCAGTCACGTAACAGGGCCTTATAGCAATCAGCCCCAGCATTTT
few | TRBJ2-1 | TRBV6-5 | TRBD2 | CASSYSLAGDYNEQFF | TGTGCCAGCAGTTACTCACTAGCGGGGGATTACAATGAGCAGTTCTTC
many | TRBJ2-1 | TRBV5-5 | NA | CASSLITSYNEQFF | TGTGCCAGCAGCTTGATCACCTCCTACAATGAGCAGTTCTTC
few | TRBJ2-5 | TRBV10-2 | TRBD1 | CASSESSGGLKETQYF | TGCGCCAGCAGTGAGTCATCAGGGGGCTTGAAAGAGACCCAGTACTTC
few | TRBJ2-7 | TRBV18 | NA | CASSPRQYYEQYF | TGTGCCAGCTCACCTAGACAGTACTACGAGCAGTACTTC
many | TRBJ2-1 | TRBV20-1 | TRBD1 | CSAQGRDRAANEQFF | TGCAGTGCCCAGGGCCGGGACAGGGCTGCGAATGAGCAGTTCTTC
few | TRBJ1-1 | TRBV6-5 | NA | CASSYSRPMNTEAFF | TGTGCCAGCAGTTACTCTCGTCCCATGAACACTGAAGCTTTCTTT
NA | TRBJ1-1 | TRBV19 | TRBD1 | CASLDREKDTEAFF | TGTGCCAGCCTGGACAGGGAAAAGGACACTGAAGCTTTCTTT
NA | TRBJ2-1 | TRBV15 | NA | CATSRVGDNEQFF | TGTGCCACCAGCAGAGTGGGAGATAATGAGCAGTTCTTC
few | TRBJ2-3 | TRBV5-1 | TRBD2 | CASSLSSGGNTDTQYF | TGCGCCAGCAGCTTGTCTAGCGGGGGCAACACAGATACGCAGTATTTT
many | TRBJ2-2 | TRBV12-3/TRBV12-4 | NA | CASREGSYTGELFF | TGTGCCAGCAGGGAGGGGTCCTACACCGGGGAGCTGTTTTTT
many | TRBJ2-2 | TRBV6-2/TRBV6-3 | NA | CASSYWRGGTGELFF | TGTGCCAGCAGTTACTGGCGGGGCGGCACCGGGGAGCTGTTTTTT
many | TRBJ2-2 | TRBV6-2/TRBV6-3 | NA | CASGYAGELFF | TGTGCCAGCGGGTATGCCGGGGAGCTGTTTTTT
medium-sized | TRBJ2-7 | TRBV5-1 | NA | CASSLDEAYEQYF | TGCGCCAGCAGCTTGGACGAAGCCTACGAGCAGTACTTC
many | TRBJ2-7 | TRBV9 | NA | CASSAGGEAYEQYF | TGTGCCAGCAGCGCTGGAGGTGAGGCCTACGAGCAGTACTTC
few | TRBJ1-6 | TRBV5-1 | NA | CASSVTGILSLDSPLHF | TGCGCCAGCAGCGTTACCGGGATACTGTCTCTAGATTCACCCCTCCACTTT
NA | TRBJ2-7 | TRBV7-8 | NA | CASSPGVGGGREQYF | TGTGCCAGCAGCCCGGGGGTGGGCGGGGGCCGCGAGCAGTACTTC
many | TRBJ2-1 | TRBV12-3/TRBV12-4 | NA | CASREGGVSYNEQFF | TGTGCCAGCAGAGAAGGGGGGGTCTCCTACAATGAGCAGTTCTTC
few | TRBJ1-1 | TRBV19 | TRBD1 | CATRQGPQPPEAFF | TGTGCCACTCGACAGGGGCCGCAACCACCTGAAGCTTTCTTT
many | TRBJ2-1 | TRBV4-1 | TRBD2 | CATWGGVSYNEQFF | TGCGCCACTTGGGGGGGGGTGTCCTACAATGAGCAGTTCTTC
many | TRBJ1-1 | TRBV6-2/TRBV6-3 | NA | CASSYSWNTEAFF | TGTGCCAGCAGTTACTCGTGGAACACTGAAGCTTTCTTT